The 30 T cell receptor beta chains below were found in one sample sequenced in a study of T cell responses to AZD1222 COVID-19 vaccine. The assay was immunoSEQ multiplex PCR, and TCRdb's table has in-frame clones only and misses some. The data contain 34,000 or so clones, roughly 91% of them singletons. Here the sequenced sample was peripheral blood, taken on day 0 of AZD1222 vaccination. Receptor source: an adult in good health.

The chain has TRBV6-2 or TRBV6-3 and TRBJ2-1, with TRBD1 matching over 7 bases. Germline assignment: CDR1 MNHEY and CDR2 SVGEGT. J lost 0 bases, V lost 0 bases, and 5 bases had no gene match. This CDR3 is 17 amino acids long. CDR3 sequence reads: CASSYSMGQSSYNEQFF. As DNA, the CDR3 is TGTGCCAGCAGTTACTCGATGGGACAGAGCTCCTACAATGAGCAGTTCTTC.

This clone was seen a single time. The CDR3 DNA reads as TGTGCCAGCAGCTTAGTTTTGACAGGGGCTGGTTCACCCCTCCACTTT. Amino acids: CASSLVLTGAGSPLHF. The genes are TRBV7-2 and TRBJ1-6, with TRBD1 identical over 8 bases. V shed 1 base and J 9 bases; nucleotides not matched to a gene: 8. Per germline, CDR1 SGHTA and CDR2 FQGNSA. CDR3 length: 16 amino acids.

The V gene is TRBV29-1, the J gene TRBJ2-7; the match to TRBD2 covers 10 bases. V lost 0 bases, J lost 4 bases, and 18 bases stayed unmatched. The CDR3 covers 19 residues. Per germline, CDR1 SQVTM and CDR2 ANQGSEA. The chain's CDR3 is CSVEDLVTSGAYSYYEQYF. The CDR3 coding sequence is TGCAGCGTTGAAGATCTCGTCACTAGCGGGGCCTATTCGTATTACGAGCAGTACTTC.

The chain recombines TRBV7-3 with TRBJ2-3; possible D gene TRBD2, 7 bases. V dropped 5 bases and J dropped 5 bases, with 20 bases sitting between them. This CDR3 has 16 amino acids. Germline CDR1 reads SGHTA; CDR2 reads FQGTGA. The CDR3 is CASSPNQRDTGDTQYF. As DNA, the CDR3 is TGTGCCAGCAGCCCAAATCAGCGGGACACCGGAGATACGCAGTATTTT.

The chain couples TRBV5-4 to TRBJ1-1, with D hard to call. The CDR3 runs to 15 residues. CDR1 is SGHNT and CDR2 is YYREEE in the germline V gene (reference sequence). Deletions cut 3 bases from V and 1 base from J, with 13 bases between. CDR3 sequence reads: CASSSVVRENTEAFF. The CDR3 DNA reads TGTGCCAGCAGCTCGGTTGTCCGGGAGAACACTGAAGCTTTCTTT. Full variable domain (outside the CDR3, taken from reference TRBV5-4 and TRBJ1-1): ETGVTQSPTHLIKTRGQQVTLRCSSQSGHNTVSWYQQALGQGPQFIFQYYREEENGRGNFPPRFSGLQFPNYSSELNVNALELDDSALYLCASSSVVRENTEAFFGQGTRLTVV.

The CDR3 bases are TGCGCCAGCAGCTCGCGGCAGGGGGGCAATGAGCAGTTCTTC. Amino acids: CASSSRQGGNEQFF. V gene TRBV5-1 combines with J gene TRBJ2-1; D perhaps matches TRBD1 (7 bases). CDR3 length: 14 residues. V gave up 3 bases and J gave up 6 bases, with 13 bases separating them. CDR1 and CDR2 from the germline V gene are SGHRS and YFSETQ.

This clone was detected only once. The chain is built from TRBV14 and TRBJ1-1; D is undetermined. Trimming took 4 bases from V and 1 from J, leaving 13 bases between them. CDR1 and CDR2 from the germline V gene are SGHDN and FVKESK. The CDR3 totals 15 residues. The chain's CDR3 is CASSLIRRGNTEAFF. The CDR3 DNA sequence: TGTGCCAGCAGCCTCATAAGGCGGGGGAACACTGAAGCTTTCTTT.

The rearrangement links TRBV18 to TRBJ1-5, with 8 nucleotides matching TRBD1. V gave up 5 bases and J gave up 7 bases; unmatched junction bases: 10. The CDR3 consists of 15 residues. CDR1 KGHSH and CDR2 LQKENI come from the germline V gene. The CDR3: CASSRYGDRGQPQHF. The CDR3 bases are TGTGCCAGCTCAAGGTATGGAGACAGGGGACAGCCCCAGCATTTT.

This clone was picked up a small number of times. Written as DNA, the CDR3 is TGTGCCAGCAGCGCTCTAGCGGGAGAAACAGATACGCAGTATTTT. This sequence encodes CASSALAGETDTQYF. The V gene is TRBV28, the J gene TRBJ2-3; TRBD2 matches 10 bases. The germline V gene encodes CDR1 MDHEN and CDR2 SYDVKM. This CDR3 has 15 residues. V gave up 6 bases and J gave up 3 bases; unmatched junction bases: 6. Using reference TRBV28 and TRBJ2-3 for the parts outside the CDR3, the full variable domain is DVKVTQSSRYLVKRTGEKVFLECVQDMDHENMFWYRQDPGLGLRLIYFSYDVKMKEKGDIPEGYSVSREKKERFSLILESASTNQTSMYLCASSALAGETDTQYFGPGTRLTVL.

This sequence joins TRBV4-1 and TRBJ2-2; either TRBD1 or TRBD2 may fit D (5 bases each). CDR1 MGHRA and CDR2 YSYEKL come from the germline V gene. The CDR3 consists of 16 residues. Trimming pared 6 bases from V and 5 bases from J, leaving 19 bases between. Here the CDR3 reads CASSPGTGRGTGELFF. CDR3 DNA sequence: TGCGCCAGCAGTCCGGGGACGGGACGAGGAACCGGGGAGCTGTTTTTT.

The gene calls are TRBV12-2 and TRBJ2-1; TRBD1 is the table's D call and was not checked against the DNA. TRBV12-2 counts as a pseudogene. The CDR3 totals 17 residues. CDR3 sequence: CASRLAERGRLYNEQFF. The DNA for the CDR3 is TGTGCAAGTCGCTTAGCAGAGAGGGGGCGACTCTACAATGAGCAGTTCTTC.

The genes are TRBV3-1 (or the pseudogene TRBV3-2) and TRBJ2-3; 9 positions agree with TRBD2. This CDR3 is 20 amino acids long. V trimming: 0 bases; J trimming: 0 bases; junction bases outside the gene matches: 13. Germline V gives CDR1 LGHDT, CDR2 YNNKEL (reference sequence). The CDR3 reads CASSQDFRPSGTGSTDTQYF. Written as DNA, the CDR3 is TGTGCCAGCAGCCAAGATTTCCGGCCTAGCGGGACCGGTAGCACAGATACGCAGTATTTT.

The chain recombines TRBV9 with TRBJ2-1; D not resolved. The ends were cut back, 0 bases at V and 8 bases at J, with 3 bases in the middle. Germline V CDR1 and CDR2: SGDLS, YYNGEE. CDR3 length: 11 residues. CDR3 protein: CASSVGYEQFF. Here the CDR3 DNA reads TGTGCCAGCAGCGTAGGGTATGAGCAGTTCTTC.

J is TRBJ2-7 and V is TRBV6-2 or TRBV6-3; perhaps D is TRBD1 or TRBD2 (6 bases each). Germline CDR1 and CDR2: MNHEY and SVGEGT. Trimming took off 3 bases at V and 3 bases at J, with 12 bases between the two ends. This CDR3 has 14 amino acids. CDR3 residues: CASSYSGGGYEQYF. DNA for the CDR3: TGTGCCAGCAGTTATTCCGGGGGCGGCTACGAGCAGTACTTC.

The chain has TRBV24-1 and TRBJ1-5, with 8 bases that match TRBD1. This CDR3 region has 14 residues. The V and J ends lost 6 bases and 1 base, in that order; junction bases with no gene match: 1. The germline CDR1 and CDR2 sequences are KGHDR and SFDVKD. CDR3 residues: CATSRTGSNQPQHF. CDR3 DNA: TGTGCCACCAGTCGGACAGGGAGCAATCAGCCCCAGCATTTT.

The genes are TRBV4-2 and TRBJ2-3; TRBD2 agrees at 8 bases. This CDR3 is built from 16 residues. Germline CDR1 reads LGHNA; CDR2 reads YNFKEQ. V trimming: 0 bases; J trimming: 4 bases; junction bases outside the gene matches: 6. CDR3 protein: CASSQDMGLGSDTQYF. The CDR3 region has the DNA TGTGCCAGCAGCCAAGATATGGGACTAGGTTCAGATACGCAGTATTTT.

V gene TRBV19 combines with J gene TRBJ2-6, with TRBD1 as a possible D gene (6 bases). CDR3 length equals 22 residues. V was shortened by 3 bases and J by 0 bases, with 27 bases between the two germline ends. Germline V gene data show CDR1 as LNHDA and CDR2 as SQIVND (reference sequence). The CDR3 DNA sequence: TGTGCCAGTAGTATTCGTGAAGGTCCGTGGGGGCCAGTCTTCTCTGGGGCCAACGTCCTGACTTTC. Encoded protein: CASSIREGPWGPVFSGANVLTF.

The rearrangement links TRBV19 to TRBJ2-4; TRBD2 matches 7 bases. CDR3 length: 14 amino acids. Germline V gene lookup returns CDR1 LNHDA and CDR2 SQIVND (reference sequence). Trimming took 7 bases from V and 5 from J; bases not matched to a gene: 8. The CDR3 protein is CASNRYAGENIQYF. The CDR3 coding sequence is TGTGCCAGTAACCGATATGCGGGAGAAAACATTCAGTACTTC.

This clone appeared a single time. The V gene is TRBV18, the J gene TRBJ1-1; 7 bases are shared with TRBD1. The V segment lost 5 bases and the J segment 6 bases; nucleotides outside the gene matches: 9. The germline V gene encodes CDR1 KGHSH and CDR2 LQKENI. The CDR3 consists of 14 residues. CDR3 loop: CASSTQKQGPEAFF. CDR3 sequence (DNA): TGTGCCAGCTCAACTCAAAAACAGGGGCCTGAAGCTTTCTTT. The full variable domain, completed using reference TRBV18 and TRBJ1-1, is NAGVMQNPRHLVRRRGQEARLRCSPMKGHSHVYWYRQLPEEGLKFMVYLQKENIIDESGMPKERFSAEFPKEGPSILRIQQVVRGDSAAYFCASSTQKQGPEAFFGQGTRLTVV.

This clone was recorded only once. The rearrangement uses TRBV6-5 and TRBJ2-5; 9 bases align to TRBD2. V trimming: 9 bases; J trimming: 2 bases; junction bases outside the gene matches: 10. The CDR3 length is 15 residues. Germline CDR1 is MNHEY and CDR2 is SVGAGI. CDR3 coding DNA: TGTGCCAGTTGCGGGAGGGGGGCTGCACAAGAGACCCAGTACTTC. Translated: CASCGRGAAQETQYF.

This clone was detected only a few times. The chain links TRBV29-1 to TRBJ2-7; D unclear. This CDR3 contains 12 residues. CDR1 is SQVTM, CDR2 ANQGSEA, per germline. The V and J ends lost 4 bases and 4 bases respectively, with 11 bases between them. Here the CDR3 reads CSVVAATYEQYF. The CDR3 coding sequence is TGCAGCGTTGTGGCGGCTACGTACGAGCAGTACTTC.

This chain joins TRBV7-8 and TRBJ1-6, with 10 bases fitting TRBD1. Germline lookup yields CDR1 SGHVS and CDR2 FQNEAQ. The V and J ends lost 1 base and 10 bases, in that order; junction bases with no gene match: 1. The CDR3 length is 14 residues. The chain's CDR3 is CASSLGTGGSPLHF. The DNA of the CDR3 is TGTGCCAGCAGCTTAGGGACAGGGGGGTCACCCCTCCACTTT.

The chain has TRBV7-9 and TRBJ1-1, with D perhaps TRBD1 (5 bases). V dropped 0 bases and J dropped 3 bases, with 5 bases sitting between them. Germline lookup yields CDR1 SEHNR and CDR2 FQNEAQ (reference sequence). This CDR3 has 13 amino acids. CDR3 coding DNA: TGTGCCAGCAGCTTAGCGGGGGACACTGAAGCTTTCTTT. Its translation: CASSLAGDTEAFF.

As concerns this clone: This sample includes further DNA sequences coding for the same CDR3. The rearrangement uses TRBV27 and TRBJ2-7; the D gene is possibly TRBD1 (6 bases). CDR1 is MNHEY, CDR2 SMNVEV, per germline (reference sequence). With 2 bases removed from V and 3 bases from J, the gap between germline ends came to 8 bases. This CDR3 comprises 13 residues. CDR3 sequence: CASSLTGSYEQYF. The CDR3 DNA reads as TGTGCCAGCAGTTTAACAGGGAGCTACGAGCAGTACTTC.

The J gene is TRBJ2-1, the V gene TRBV4-1; a possible D gene is TRBD2 (6 bases). Trimming pared 3 bases from V and 1 base from J, leaving 16 bases between. CDR1 is MGHRA and CDR2 is YSYEKL in the germline V gene. The CDR3 runs to 17 residues. CDR3 region: CASSQPRLVRSYNEQFF. The DNA for the CDR3 is TGCGCCAGCAGCCAGCCCCGACTAGTCCGATCCTACAATGAGCAGTTCTTC.

The chain has TRBV10-3 and TRBJ2-3; possibly TRBD2 for D (5 bases). The CDR3 runs 15 residues. CDR1 is ENHRY and CDR2 is SYGVKD in the germline V gene. V gave up 4 bases and J gave up 0 bases, with 11 bases separating them. The CDR3 DNA is TGTGCCATCAGTGCCCGCGGGCCCAGCACAGATACGCAGTATTTT. Its translation: CAISARGPSTDTQYF.

About this clone: At the DNA level, this CDR3 is encoded by other sequences in the same sample as well. The rearrangement joins TRBV10-3 to TRBJ1-2; 11 nucleotides match TRBD1. V trimming: 6 bases; J trimming: 6 bases; junction bases outside the gene matches: 6. The germline gives CDR1 ENHRY, CDR2 SYGVKD. The CDR3 covers 14 residues. The CDR3 DNA reads as TGTGCCATCAGACCAGGACAGGGGGCGGATGGCTACACCTTC. It codes for CAIRPGQGADGYTF.

The chain has TRBV29-1 and TRBJ1-1; TRBD1 might be the D (6 bases). CDR1 SQVTM and CDR2 ANQGSEA come from the germline V gene. The CDR3 sequence is 12 residues long. V was cut by 7 bases and J by 8 bases, with 17 bases left in between. The CDR3 coding sequence is TGCAGCGGGCTCCGGGGGCGCTTGGAAGCTTTCTTT. Translated, it gives CSGLRGRLEAFF.

This clone was counted only a few times. The chain carries TRBV2 and TRBJ2-7; D gene uncertain. This CDR3 spans 12 amino acids. CDR1 and CDR2 from the germline V gene are SNHLY and FYNNEI. Between the trimmed V and J ends, which lost 7 bases and 0 bases, there was a span of 7 bases. The CDR3 coding sequence is TGTGCCAGCATGGGTGACTCCTACGAGCAGTACTTC. Protein: CASMGDSYEQYF.

The chain carries TRBV4-3 and TRBJ2-2, with a tentative D call TRBD1 (6 bases). This CDR3 contains 15 residues. From germline, CDR1 is LGHNA and CDR2 YSLEER. Trimming shortened V by 3 bases and J by 5 bases, and 13 bases separated the two germline ends. The CDR3 region is CASSQDGRGTGELFF. The CDR3 DNA follows: TGCGCCAGCAGCCAGGACGGTAGGGGGACCGGGGAGCTGTTTTTT.